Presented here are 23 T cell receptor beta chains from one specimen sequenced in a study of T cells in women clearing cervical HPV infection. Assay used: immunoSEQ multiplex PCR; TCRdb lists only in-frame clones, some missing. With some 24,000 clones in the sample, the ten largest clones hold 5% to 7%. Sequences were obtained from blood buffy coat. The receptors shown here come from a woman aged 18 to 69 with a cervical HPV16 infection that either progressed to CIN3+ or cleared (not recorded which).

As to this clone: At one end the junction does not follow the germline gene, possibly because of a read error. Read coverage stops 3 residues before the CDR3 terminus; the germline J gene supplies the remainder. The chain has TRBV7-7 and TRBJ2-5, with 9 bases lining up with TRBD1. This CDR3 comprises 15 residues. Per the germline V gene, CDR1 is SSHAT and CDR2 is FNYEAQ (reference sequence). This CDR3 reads CASSLAATGGETQYF. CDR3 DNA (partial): TGTGCTAGCAGCTTAGCGGCGACAGGGGGAGAGACC.

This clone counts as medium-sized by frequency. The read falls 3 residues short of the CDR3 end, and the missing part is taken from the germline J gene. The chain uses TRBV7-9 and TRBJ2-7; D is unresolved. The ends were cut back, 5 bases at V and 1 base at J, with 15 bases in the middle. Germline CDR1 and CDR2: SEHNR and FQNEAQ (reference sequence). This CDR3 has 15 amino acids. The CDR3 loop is CASSPQGTPSYEQYF. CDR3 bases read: TGTGCCAGCAGCCCCCAAGGCACGCCGTCCTACGAG.

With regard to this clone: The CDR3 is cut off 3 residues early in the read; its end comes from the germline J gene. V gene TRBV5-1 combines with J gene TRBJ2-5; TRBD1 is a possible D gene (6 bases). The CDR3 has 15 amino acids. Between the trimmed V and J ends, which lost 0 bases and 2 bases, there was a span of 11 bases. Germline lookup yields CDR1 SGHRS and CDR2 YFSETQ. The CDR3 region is CASSLDGTTQETQYF. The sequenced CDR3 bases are TGCGCCAGCAGCTTGGATGGGACAACACAAGAGACC.

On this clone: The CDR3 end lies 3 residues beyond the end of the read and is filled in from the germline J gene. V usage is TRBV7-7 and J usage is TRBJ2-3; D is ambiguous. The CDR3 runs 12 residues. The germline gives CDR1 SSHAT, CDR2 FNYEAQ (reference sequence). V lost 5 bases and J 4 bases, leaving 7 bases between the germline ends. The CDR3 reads CASSPPSDTQYF. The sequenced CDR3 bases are TGTGCCAGCAGCCCCCCCTCAGATACG.

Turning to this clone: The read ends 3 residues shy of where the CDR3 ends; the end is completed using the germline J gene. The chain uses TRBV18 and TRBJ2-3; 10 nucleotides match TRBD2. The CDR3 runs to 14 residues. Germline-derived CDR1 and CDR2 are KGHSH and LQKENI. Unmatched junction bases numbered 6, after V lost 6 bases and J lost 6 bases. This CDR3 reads CASSFQREGDTQYF. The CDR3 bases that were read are TGTGCCAGCTCCTTCCAGCGGGAGGGGGATACG. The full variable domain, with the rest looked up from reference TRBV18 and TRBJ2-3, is NAGVMQNPRHLVRRRGQEARLRCSPMKGHSHVYWYRQLPEEGLKFMVYLQKENIIDESGMPKERFSAEFPKEGPSILRIQQVVRGDSAAYFCASSFQREGDTQYFGPGTRLTVL.

The CDR3: CASSLGQGPYEQYF. The sequenced CDR3 bases are TGTGCCAGCAGCTTAGGACAGGGTCCCTACGAG. This chain uses TRBV11-2 with TRBJ2-7; 7 nucleotides align to TRBD1. The read gets to within 3 residues of the CDR3 end, and the germline J gene fills in the rest. Germline assignment: CDR1 SGHAT and CDR2 FQNNGV. The V segment lost 1 base and the J segment 2 bases; nucleotides outside the gene matches: 2. The CDR3 loop spans 14 amino acids.

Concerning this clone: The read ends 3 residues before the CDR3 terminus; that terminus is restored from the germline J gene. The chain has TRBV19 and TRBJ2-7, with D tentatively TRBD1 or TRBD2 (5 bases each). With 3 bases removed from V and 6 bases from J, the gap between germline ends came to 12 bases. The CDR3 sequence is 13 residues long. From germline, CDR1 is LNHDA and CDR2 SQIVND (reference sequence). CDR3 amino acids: CASSMRGPLEQYF. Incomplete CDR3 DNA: TGTGCCAGTAGTATGAGGGGCCCCCTCGAG.

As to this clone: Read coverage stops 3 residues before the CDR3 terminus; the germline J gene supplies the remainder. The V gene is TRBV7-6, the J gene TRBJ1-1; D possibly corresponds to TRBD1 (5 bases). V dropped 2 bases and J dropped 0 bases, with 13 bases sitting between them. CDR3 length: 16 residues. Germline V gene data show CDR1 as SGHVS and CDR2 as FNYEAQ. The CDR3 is CASSLYGQEVNTEAFF. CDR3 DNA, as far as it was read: TGTGCCAGCAGCTTATATGGACAAGAGGTGAACACTGAA.

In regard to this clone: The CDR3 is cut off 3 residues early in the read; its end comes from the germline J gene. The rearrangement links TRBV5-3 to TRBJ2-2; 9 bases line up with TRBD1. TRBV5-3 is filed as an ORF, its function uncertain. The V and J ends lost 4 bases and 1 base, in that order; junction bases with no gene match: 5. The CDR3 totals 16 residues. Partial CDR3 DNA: TGTGCCAGAAGCACACAGGGGGCCATGAACACCGGGGAG. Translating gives CARSTQGAMNTGE. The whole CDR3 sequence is CARSTQGAMNTGELFF.

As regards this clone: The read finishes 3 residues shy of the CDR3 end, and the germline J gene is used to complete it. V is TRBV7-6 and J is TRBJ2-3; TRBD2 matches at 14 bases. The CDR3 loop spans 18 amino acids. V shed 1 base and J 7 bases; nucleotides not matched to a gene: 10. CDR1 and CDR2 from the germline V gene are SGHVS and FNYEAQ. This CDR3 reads CASSLDIRGTSGSNTQYF. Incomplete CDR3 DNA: TGTGCCAGCAGCTTAGATATTAGGGGGACTAGCGGGAGTAATACG.

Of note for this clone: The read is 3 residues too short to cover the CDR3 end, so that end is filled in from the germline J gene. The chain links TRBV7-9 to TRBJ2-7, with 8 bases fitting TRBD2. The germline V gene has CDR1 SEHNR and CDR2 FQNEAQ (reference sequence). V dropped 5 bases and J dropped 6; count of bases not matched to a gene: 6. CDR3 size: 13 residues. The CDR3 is CASSPRGASEQYF. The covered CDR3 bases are TGTGCCAGCAGCCCGCGGGGGGCTAGCGAG.

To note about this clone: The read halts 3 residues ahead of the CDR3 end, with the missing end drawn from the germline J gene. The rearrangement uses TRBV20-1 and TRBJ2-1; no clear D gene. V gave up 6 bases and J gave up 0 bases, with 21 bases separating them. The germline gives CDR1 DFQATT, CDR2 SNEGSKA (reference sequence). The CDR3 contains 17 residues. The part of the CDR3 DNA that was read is TGCAGTGCCAGTGACCCTTGGGCGAAAACCTCCTACAATGAG. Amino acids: CSASDPWAKTSYNE. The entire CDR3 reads CSASDPWAKTSYNEQFF.

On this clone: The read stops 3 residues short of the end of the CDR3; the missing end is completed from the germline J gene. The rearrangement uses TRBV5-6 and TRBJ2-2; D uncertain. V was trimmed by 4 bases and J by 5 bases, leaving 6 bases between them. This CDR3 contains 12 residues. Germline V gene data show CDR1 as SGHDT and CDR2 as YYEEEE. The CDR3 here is CASSLWTGELFF. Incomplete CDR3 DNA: TGTGCCAGCAGCCTATGGACCGGGGAG. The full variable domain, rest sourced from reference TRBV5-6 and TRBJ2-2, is DAGVTQSPTHLIKTRGQQVTLRCSPKSGHDTVSWYQQALGQGPQFIFQYYEEEERQRGNFPDRFSGHQFPNYSSELNVNALLLGDSALYLCASSLWTGELFFGEGSRLTVL.

This CDR3 is CSARDLGSSSGANVLTF. CDR3 DNA, as far as it was read: TGCAGTGCTAGAGATCTGGGCAGCAGCTCTGGGGCCAACGTC. This chain connects TRBV20-1 to TRBJ2-6; D ambiguous. The observed sequence ends 3 residues before the CDR3 terminus, with the missing tail filled in from the germline J gene. The V and J ends lost 0 bases and 0 bases respectively, with 12 bases between them. CDR3 length equals 17 residues. Germline lookup yields CDR1 DFQATT and CDR2 SNEGSKA (reference sequence).

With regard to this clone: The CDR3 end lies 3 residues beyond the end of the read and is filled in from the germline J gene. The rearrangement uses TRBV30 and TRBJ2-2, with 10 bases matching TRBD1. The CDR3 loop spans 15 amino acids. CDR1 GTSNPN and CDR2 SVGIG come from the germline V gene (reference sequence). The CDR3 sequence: CAWSVRTGGNEKLFF. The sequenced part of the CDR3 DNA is TGTGCCTGGAGTGTACGGACAGGGGGGAATGAAAAG.

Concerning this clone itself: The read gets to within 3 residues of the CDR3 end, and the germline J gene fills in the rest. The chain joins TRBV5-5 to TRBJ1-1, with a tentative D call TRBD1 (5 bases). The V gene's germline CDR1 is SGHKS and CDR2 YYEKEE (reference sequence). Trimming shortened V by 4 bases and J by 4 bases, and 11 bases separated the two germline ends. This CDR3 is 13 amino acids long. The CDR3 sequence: CASSPQGSTEAFF. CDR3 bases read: TGTGCCAGCAGCCCGCAGGGTTCCACTGAA.

Incomplete CDR3 DNA: TGCGCCAGCAGCTATACAGGGGGCATTGAAAAG. It is translated as CASSYTGGIEK. The whole CDR3 sequence reads CASSYTGGIEKLFF. The chain recombines TRBV5-1 with TRBJ2-2; TRBD1 aligns across 9 bases. The read gets to within 3 residues of the CDR3 end, and the germline J gene fills in the rest. Germline V gene sequence: CDR1 SGHRS, CDR2 YFSETQ. The CDR3 runs to 14 residues.

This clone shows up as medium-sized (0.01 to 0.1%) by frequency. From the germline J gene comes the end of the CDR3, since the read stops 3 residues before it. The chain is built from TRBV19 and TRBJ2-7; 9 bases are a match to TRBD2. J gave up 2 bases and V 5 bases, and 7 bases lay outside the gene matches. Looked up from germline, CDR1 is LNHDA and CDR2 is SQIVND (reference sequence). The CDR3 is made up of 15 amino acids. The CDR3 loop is CASSLTSGLTYEQYF. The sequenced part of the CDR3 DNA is TGTGCCAGTAGTCTGACTAGCGGCTTAACCTACGAG.

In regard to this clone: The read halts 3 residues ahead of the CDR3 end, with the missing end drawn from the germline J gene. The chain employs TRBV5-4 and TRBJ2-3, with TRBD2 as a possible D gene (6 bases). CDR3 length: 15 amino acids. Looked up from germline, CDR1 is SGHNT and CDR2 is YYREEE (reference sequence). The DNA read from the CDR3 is TGTGCCAGCAGCTTGGAGGCCAGGGAGGTAGAGACG. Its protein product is CASSLEAREVET. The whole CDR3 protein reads CASSLEAREVETQYF.

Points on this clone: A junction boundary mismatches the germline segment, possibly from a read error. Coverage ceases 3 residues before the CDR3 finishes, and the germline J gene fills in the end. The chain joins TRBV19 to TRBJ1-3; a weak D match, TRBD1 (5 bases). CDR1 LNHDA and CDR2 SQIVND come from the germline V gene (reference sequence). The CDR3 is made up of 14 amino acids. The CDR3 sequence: CASSTGMAGNAIYF. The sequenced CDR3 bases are TGTGCCAGTAGTACAGGGATGGCTGGAAACGCC.

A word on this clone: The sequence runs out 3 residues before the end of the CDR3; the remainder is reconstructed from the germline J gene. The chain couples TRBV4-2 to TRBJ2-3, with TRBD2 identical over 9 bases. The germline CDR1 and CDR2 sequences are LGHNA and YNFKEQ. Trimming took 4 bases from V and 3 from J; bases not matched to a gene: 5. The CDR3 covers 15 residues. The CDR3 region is CASSPLAGLTDTQYF. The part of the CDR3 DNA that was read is TGTGCCAGCAGCCCCCTAGCGGGACTGACAGATACG.

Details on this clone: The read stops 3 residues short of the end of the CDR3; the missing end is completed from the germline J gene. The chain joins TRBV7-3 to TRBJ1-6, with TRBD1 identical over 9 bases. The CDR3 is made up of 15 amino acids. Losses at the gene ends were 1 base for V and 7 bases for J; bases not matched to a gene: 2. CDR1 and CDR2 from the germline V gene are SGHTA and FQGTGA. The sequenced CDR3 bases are TGTGCCAGCAGCTTAAGTGGGACAGGGAATTCACCC. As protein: CASSLSGTGNSP. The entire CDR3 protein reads CASSLSGTGNSPLHF.

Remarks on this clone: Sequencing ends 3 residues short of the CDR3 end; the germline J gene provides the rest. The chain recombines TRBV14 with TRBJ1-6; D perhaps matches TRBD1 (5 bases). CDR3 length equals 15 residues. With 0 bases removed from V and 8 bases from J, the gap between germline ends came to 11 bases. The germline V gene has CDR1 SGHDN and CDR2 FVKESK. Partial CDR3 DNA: TGTGCCAGCAGCCAAGAGTGGGGGGTTCATTCACCC. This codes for CASSQEWGVHSP. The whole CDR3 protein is CASSQEWGVHSPLHF.